The clone carrying this T cell receptor (beta chain) was observed at least ten times. The V and J ends lost 1 base and 0 bases respectively, with 10 bases between them. This CDR3 comprises 15 residues. Germline lookup yields CDR1 DFQATT and CDR2 SNEGSKA (reference sequence). This sample is drawn from a study of T-cell reconstitution after alpha-beta-depleted transplantation in children. Preparation of the TCRbeta library involved a method that used unique molecular identifiers. TCRdb re-called the PCR reads with MiXCR, one entry per CDR3 protein. The table has about 690,000 distinct CDR3 sequences, roughly 17% seen once.

The chain combines TRBV20-1 with TRBJ1-5; D not resolved. The starting material was PBMCs from the stem cell graft donor, obtained from the stem cell graft. This TCR derives from a human donor who donated a stem cell graft to a child with acute myeloid leukemia. DNA of the CDR3: TGCAGTGCTAGAGCACGGGAATATAGCAATCAGCCCCAGCATTTT. Its protein product is CSARAREYSNQPQHF.